These 18 T cell receptor beta chains originate from one sample sequenced in a study of regulatory T cells in long-lasting Graves disease. Researchers made TCR beta libraries by using iRepertoire HTBI primers and running Arm-PCR on CDR3 regions. Via MiXCR, TCRdb re-called the multiplex PCR reads, giving one row per CDR3 protein. Of over 250,000 distinct CDR3 sequences listed, under 25% are singletons. The time point denotes: persistent/refractory GD, antithyroid drugs over 5 years with positive TRAb. RNA extracted from PBMCs served as the sequencing template. The starting material was peripheral blood mononuclear cells (PBMCs), obtained when the disease was refractory, from a patient treated with antithyroid drugs. Source of these receptors: a female donor with Graves disease.

V usage is TRBV19 and J usage is TRBJ1-1, with D hard to call. Germline lookup yields CDR1 LNHDA and CDR2 SQIVND (reference sequence). Trimming stripped 7 bases from V and 10 bases from J, with 13 bases between. The length of the CDR3 is 11 residues. The CDR3 nucleotides are TGTGCCAGTATGCTGGGCAAAACAGCTTTCTTT. The encoded protein is CASMLGKTAFF.

This clonotype was recorded at least ten times. The rearrangement links TRBV30 to TRBJ1-1; D gene uncertain. CDR3 size: 13 residues. Germline assignment: CDR1 GTSNPN and CDR2 SVGIG (reference sequence). The V end was cut by 0 bases, the J end by 3 bases, with 8 bases between. CDR3 sequence reads: CAWSVRRDTEAFF. Written as DNA, the CDR3 is TGTGCCTGGAGTGTTCGACGAGACACTGAAGCTTTCTTT.

This clonotype was observed many times. The chain has TRBV7-3 and TRBJ2-7; D might be TRBD2 (5 bases). V was shortened by 3 bases and J by 4 bases, with 10 bases between the two germline ends. Germline V CDR1 and CDR2: SGHTA, FQGTGA. This CDR3 spans 13 amino acids. As DNA, the CDR3 is TGTGCCAGCAGCTTGGCCGAGGGTTACGAGCAGTACTTC. Residues: CASSLAEGYEQYF.

The gene calls are TRBV7-2 and TRBJ2-4; no reliable D call. V was shortened by 6 bases and J by 1 base, with 10 bases between the two germline ends. The CDR3 runs 14 residues. Germline loops: CDR1 SGHTA, CDR2 FQGNSA. CDR3 region: CASSNYIAKNIQYF. In DNA form, the CDR3 reads TGTGCCAGCAGTAACTACATCGCCAAAAACATTCAGTACTTC.

This clonotype came up a few times. The chain carries TRBV3-1 and TRBJ2-5; D possibly uses TRBD1 or TRBD2 (5 bases each). The length of the CDR3 is 15 residues. Looked up from germline, CDR1 is LGHDT and CDR2 is YNNKEL (reference sequence). The V end lost 2 bases, the J end lost 1 base, and 11 bases lay between the germline ends. Here the CDR3 DNA reads TGTGCCAGCAGCCAATTCCGAGGGACCCAAGAGACCCAGTACTTC. It translates to CASSQFRGTQETQYF.

This clonotype has a count of ten or more. The rearrangement uses TRBV2 and TRBJ2-2; D unresolved. V was cut by 8 bases and J by 1 base, with 11 bases left in between. Germline V CDR1 and CDR2: SNHLY, FYNNEI. The length of the CDR3 is 14 residues. For the CDR3, the DNA is TGTGCCAGCGGTTATTACGGGAACACCGGGGAGCTGTTTTTT. Protein product: CASGYYGNTGELFF.

DNA for the CDR3: TGTGCCAGCAGTTATACAGGGGCGGATCAGCCCCAGCATTTT. Residues: CASSYTGADQPQHF. The chain carries TRBV6-5 and TRBJ1-5, with 7 bases lining up with TRBD1. J was trimmed by 5 bases and V by 3 bases; bases with no gene match: 4. This CDR3 has 14 amino acids. Looked up from germline, CDR1 is MNHEY and CDR2 is SVGAGI.

This clonotype was observed many times. The CDR3, as DNA: TGTGCCAGCAGGGGGAGGGGGGAAATTGGCTACACCTTC. It specifies CASRGRGEIGYTF. V usage is TRBV28 and J usage is TRBJ1-2; D may be TRBD1 (6 bases). With 6 bases removed from V and 7 bases from J, the gap between germline ends came to 15 bases. Germline V gene sequence: CDR1 MDHEN, CDR2 SYDVKM. The CDR3 runs to 13 residues.

The V gene is TRBV4-3, the J gene TRBJ2-7; 9 bases agree with TRBD1. CDR3 length equals 18 residues. The germline V gene encodes CDR1 LGHNA and CDR2 YSLEER. V lost 1 base, J lost 3 bases, and 13 bases stayed unmatched. In nucleotides, the CDR3 is TGCGCCAGCAGCCAAGGGGACAGGGCGACTCCCGGGCACTACGAGCAGTACTTC. Its protein product is CASSQGDRATPGHYEQYF.

Remarks on this clonotype: A single base separates this from a much larger clone, so it may be a read error. The rearrangement joins TRBV7-2 to TRBJ1-1, with a weak D call TRBD1 (6 bases). Germline V gene data show CDR1 as SGHTA and CDR2 as FQGNSA. The CDR3 covers 13 residues. The CDR3 loop reads CANSGTQGTEAFF. For the CDR3, the DNA is TGTGCCAACAGCGGAACTCAGGGGACTGAAGCTTTCTTT. Drawing the rest from reference TRBV7-2 and TRBJ1-1, the complete variable domain is GAGVSQSPSNKVTEKGKDVELRCDPISGHTALYWYRQSLGQGLEFLIYFQGNSAPDKSGLPSDRFSAERTGGSVSTLTIQRTQQEDSAVYLCANSGTQGTEAFFGQGTRLTVV.

This clonotype has only a few counts. The CDR3 DNA reads as TGTGCCAGCAGCCCCCAACGAAACTCTGGAAACACCATATATTTT. Translated, it gives CASSPQRNSGNTIYF. The V gene is TRBV7-2, the J gene TRBJ1-3; D is uncertain. Germline V lookup: CDR1 SGHTA, CDR2 FQGNSA. This CDR3 comprises 15 residues. V was clipped by 5 bases and J by 0 bases, with 11 bases between them. Looking up the rest from reference TRBV7-2 and TRBJ1-3 gives the full variable domain: GAGVSQSPSNKVTEKGKDVELRCDPISGHTALYWYRQSLGQGLEFLIYFQGNSAPDKSGLPSDRFSAERTGGSVSTLTIQRTQQEDSAVYLCASSPQRNSGNTIYFGEGSWLTVV.

This clonotype was observed a handful of times. This sequence joins TRBV30 and TRBJ1-1, with 8 bases that match TRBD1. There are 14 residues in the CDR3. The trim removed 2 bases at V and 5 bases at J, leaving 7 bases unmatched. Germline V gives CDR1 GTSNPN, CDR2 SVGIG (reference sequence). The CDR3 DNA reads as TGTGCCTGGAGTTTCACAGGGGGAGCAACTGAAGCTTTCTTT. It yields the protein CAWSFTGGATEAFF.

This clonotype was counted many times. This chain uses TRBV18 with TRBJ2-5; unclear D gene. Germline V gene data show CDR1 as KGHSH and CDR2 as LQKENI. This CDR3 spans 14 amino acids. Trimming took 0 bases from V and 2 from J, leaving 7 bases between them. Here the CDR3 DNA reads TGTGCCAGCTCACCACCGGGCCGACAAGAGACCCAGTACTTC. Translation: CASSPPGRQETQYF. Combining the CDR3 with reference TRBV18 and TRBJ2-5 gives the whole variable domain NAGVMQNPRHLVRRRGQEARLRCSPMKGHSHVYWYRQLPEEGLKFMVYLQKENIIDESGMPKERFSAEFPKEGPSILRIQQVVRGDSAAYFCASSPPGRQETQYFGPGTRLLVL.

This clonotype was counted only a few times. Compared with germline, one end of the junction differs, possibly owing to a read error. The rearrangement links TRBV6-1 to TRBJ1-6; possibly TRBD1 for D (5 bases). Germline-derived CDR1 and CDR2 are MNHNS and SASEGT. This CDR3 has 11 residues. The CDR3: CASSQGAHRIF. For the CDR3, the DNA is TGTGCCAGCAGTCAAGGGGCCCATCGGATTTTT.

This clonotype was observed once. The rearrangement joins TRBV24-1 to TRBJ2-3; D possibly corresponds to TRBD2 (7 bases). Germline CDR1 KGHDR, CDR2 SFDVKD. This CDR3 region has 13 residues. V was pared by 9 bases and J by 3 bases, with 12 bases between. CDR3 amino acids: CATAAGATDTQYF. CDR3 nucleotides: TGTGCCACCGCGGCGGGGGCGACAGATACGCAGTATTTT.

CDR3: CASSPVPTNEKLFF. The CDR3 DNA reads TGTGCCAGCAGCCCGGTTCCAACTAATGAAAAACTGTTTTTT. The chain employs TRBV12-3 or TRBV12-4 and TRBJ1-4; D not resolved. V gave up 6 bases and J gave up 0 bases, with 8 bases separating them. The CDR3 spans 14 residues.

Many counts were recorded for this clonotype. V is TRBV2 and J is TRBJ1-2, with a possible D match to TRBD1 (5 bases). Germline CDR1 is SNHLY and CDR2 is FYNNEI. The CDR3 contains 15 residues. Trimming left V 0 bases short and J 4 bases short, with 12 bases between. The CDR3 protein is CASSEAGGVGYGYTF. CDR3 DNA sequence: TGTGCCAGCAGTGAAGCGGGGGGTGTAGGCTATGGCTACACCTTC.

This clonotype was counted between two and nine times. J is TRBJ2-5 and V is TRBV3-1; TRBD2 agrees at 14 bases. The germline CDR1 and CDR2 sequences are LGHDT and YNNKEL (reference sequence). This CDR3 contains 17 residues. With 2 bases clipped from V and 5 bases from J, the junction kept 7 bases outside the gene matches. The CDR3 region has the DNA TGTGCCAGCAGCCAACGACTAGCGGGAGGGCCAGAGGAGACCCAGTACTTC. Protein product: CASSQRLAGGPEETQYF.